This is a list of T cell receptor beta chains from one sample in a study of Ad26.COV2.S vaccination and SARS-CoV-2 variants. The protocol was immunoSEQ multiplex PCR, while the TCRdb copy is restricted to in-frame clones and leaves out a portion. Of about 370,000 clones listed, about nine tenths are singletons. Sequencing was performed on peripheral blood, taken in a trial of Ad26.COV2.S vaccine versus placebo. The receptors derive from a person between 18 and 59 years old who received the Ad26.COV2.S COVID-19 vaccine or a placebo. CDR3s include the opening cysteine and the closing phenylalanine or tryptophan. The order of the fields is D gene, V gene, clone size, J gene, CDR3 DNA, CDR3 protein. D genes are given only for firm matches. Part of the rows lack a size; the others show once, few, many or a class for expanded clones.

D: TRBD1
V: TRBV7-2
size: -
J: TRBJ1-2
DNA: TGTGCCAGCAGCTTAGGTCCAGGGGGAGGAGGCTACACCTTC
CDR3: CASSLGPGGGGYTF

D: -
V: TRBV6-5
size: -
J: TRBJ2-7
DNA: TGTGCCAGCAGTTACTCAGCTATTGGCGAGCAGTACTTC
CDR3: CASSYSAIGEQYF

D: -
V: TRBV10-3
size: -
J: TRBJ1-5
DNA: TGTGCCATCAGTGAAAACGGGACACAATCAAATCAGCCCCAGCATTTT
CDR3: CAISENGTQSNQPQHF

D: -
V: TRBV9
size: -
J: TRBJ2-1
DNA: TGTGCCAGCAGTGCAGCCCTCTACAATGAGCAGTTCTTC
CDR3: CASSAALYNEQFF

D: -
V: TRBV15
size: -
J: TRBJ1-1
DNA: TGTGCCACCAGCTCCCGTCGGACTGCTGAAGCTTTCTTT
CDR3: CATSSRRTAEAFF

D: TRBD1
V: TRBV5-4
size: -
J: TRBJ1-2
DNA: TGTGCCAGCAGATCTTTTAACTACGTGAGGGGGCGCGGCTACACCTTC
CDR3: CASRSFNYVRGRGYTF

D: TRBD2
V: TRBV10-1
size: -
J: TRBJ2-7
DNA: TGCGCCAGCAGTGAGTCGTCGGGGGGCGAGCAGTACTTC
CDR3: CASSESSGGEQYF

D: -
V: TRBV7-8
size: -
J: TRBJ2-1
DNA: TGTGCCAGCAGCCCGGGGTACAATGAGCAGTTCTTC
CDR3: CASSPGYNEQFF

D: -
V: TRBV18
size: -
J: TRBJ1-1
DNA: TGTGCCAGCTCACGAACCCAACCGGGACCCAATGAAGCTTTCTTT
CDR3: CASSRTQPGPNEAFF

D: TRBD1
V: TRBV15
size: -
J: TRBJ2-7
DNA: TGTGCCACCAGCAGAGATCGCCAGGGGGCTGGCGAGCAGTACTTC
CDR3: CATSRDRQGAGEQYF

D: -
V: TRBV15
size: few
J: TRBJ1-6
DNA: TGTGCCACCAGCACAGATCTGGACAGCCTTAATTCACCCCTCCACTTT
CDR3: CATSTDLDSLNSPLHF

D: TRBD1
V: TRBV7-9
size: few
J: TRBJ1-2
DNA: TGTGCCAGCAGCTTAGCCCGTGACAGGGGGCTAGATGGCTACACCTTC
CDR3: CASSLARDRGLDGYTF

D: -
V: TRBV7-9
size: few
J: TRBJ1-6
DNA: TGTGCCAGCAGCTCCTGGACATTTCCCCAGAATTCACCCCTCCACTTT
CDR3: CASSSWTFPQNSPLHF

D: TRBD2
V: TRBV5-5
size: -
J: TRBJ2-1
DNA: TGTGCCAGCAGCTCGATAGGGACTAGTTTGTTGGGGGAGCAGTTCTTC
CDR3: CASSSIGTSLLGEQFF

D: TRBD1
V: TRBV25-1
size: -
J: TRBJ1-2
DNA: TGTGCCAGTTGGACAGGTCGGTATGGCTACACCTTC
CDR3: CASWTGRYGYTF

D: -
V: TRBV15
size: -
J: TRBJ2-5
DNA: TGTGCCACCAGCAGAGGGGGCGGTTACCAAGAGACCCAGTACTTC
CDR3: CATSRGGGYQETQYF

D: -
V: TRBV2
size: few
J: TRBJ2-2
DNA: TGTGCCAGCAGCAGGGTTAGGGACACCGGGGAGCTGTTTTTT
CDR3: CASSRVRDTGELFF

D: -
V: TRBV27
size: -
J: TRBJ1-2
DNA: TGTGCCAGCAGTTTATCGGCGAGTAGTGGCTACACCTTC
CDR3: CASSLSASSGYTF

D: TRBD1
V: TRBV24-1
size: -
J: TRBJ2-2
DNA: TGTGCCACCAGTGAGGACAGGGTGAAGGCCGGGGAGCTGTTTTTT
CDR3: CATSEDRVKAGELFF

D: TRBD1
V: TRBV28
size: -
J: TRBJ2-7
DNA: TGTGCCAGCAGCCCGGGACAGGGAGACGAGCAGTACTTC
CDR3: CASSPGQGDEQYF

D: -
V: TRBV12-5
size: -
J: TRBJ2-1
DNA: TGTGCTAGTGGTTTGTCTTGGACAGTCTCCTACAATGAGCAGTTCTTC
CDR3: CASGLSWTVSYNEQFF

D: -
V: TRBV5-4
size: -
J: TRBJ2-1
DNA: TGTGCCAGCAGCTTTTCCAATGAGCAGTTCTTC
CDR3: CASSFSNEQFF

D: -
V: TRBV6-5
size: -
J: TRBJ1-2
DNA: TGTGCCAGCAGTTACCGGGCTGACAGTACTAACTATGGCTACACCTTC
CDR3: CASSYRADSTNYGYTF

D: -
V: TRBV5-1
size: -
J: TRBJ2-2
DNA: TGCGCCAGCAGCTTGTCTATGCGCGGGGAGCTGTTTTTT
CDR3: CASSLSMRGELFF

D: -
V: TRBV14
size: -
J: TRBJ1-2
DNA: TGTGCCAGCCACGGAGGGGACTATGGCTACACCTTC
CDR3: CASHGGDYGYTF

D: -
V: TRBV6-2/TRBV6-3
size: -
J: TRBJ1-2
DNA: TGTGCCAGCAGTTACTCGGCAGGGGACTTCTATGGCTACACCTTC
CDR3: CASSYSAGDFYGYTF

D: -
V: TRBV3-1/TRBV3-2
size: -
J: TRBJ1-1
DNA: TGTGCCAGCAGATCCCGACGGTCTAGTATCACTGAAGCTTTCTTT
CDR3: CASRSRRSSITEAFF

D: -
V: TRBV15
size: -
J: TRBJ2-7
DNA: TGTGCCACCAGCAGAACAGTACCCCCCTACGAGCAGTACTTC
CDR3: CATSRTVPPYEQYF

D: TRBD1
V: TRBV6-1
size: -
J: TRBJ1-6
DNA: TGTGCCAGCAGCTCCGGACAGGGTGGAAATTCACCCCTCCACTTT
CDR3: CASSSGQGGNSPLHF

D: TRBD2
V: TRBV10-3
size: -
J: TRBJ2-5
DNA: TGTGCCATCAGTGATGGACTAGTTGGGGAGACCCAGTACTTC
CDR3: CAISDGLVGETQYF

D: -
V: TRBV5-1
size: -
J: TRBJ1-2
DNA: TGCGCCAGCAGCTTGTATTTGGACGGGGGGCAGAGGCATGGCTACACCTTC
CDR3: CASSLYLDGGQRHGYTF

D: -
V: TRBV18
size: -
J: TRBJ2-7
DNA: TGTGCCAGCTCACCAAAGGCTCTGGGACTCGTCGAGCAGTACTTC
CDR3: CASSPKALGLVEQYF